This TCR beta chain emerged from a study of PD-1 blockade in classical Hodgkin lymphoma. Findings and caveats of the study: Nothing has yet pinned down what causes the repertoire differences, possibly disease activity or prior therapy. At C4D1, TCR diversity had climbed significantly for CD4+ cells, though not for CD8+ cells. Relative to healthy donors, newly diagnosed patients reportedly had lower baseline TCR diversity, which was reported as lower still in relapsed/refractory patients.

Profiled with immunoSEQ multiplex PCR; TCRdb holds only in-frame clones, not every one. The sample holds under 100,000 clones, around four fifths seen once. All trial patients relapsed after autologous stem cell transplantation. Patients showed best responses of complete response, partial response or progressive disease. As regards this clone: What it binds is unknown.

The germline V and J ends were trimmed by 7 bases and 3 bases, with 21 bases remaining between them. This CDR3 has 16 residues. Germline lookup yields CDR1 MNHEY and CDR2 SMNVEV (reference sequence). The J gene is TRBJ1-1, the V gene TRBV27, with a possible D match to TRBD1 (6 bases). This clonotype was sampled from a human donor with classical Hodgkin lymphoma. The sample in question was peripheral blood mononuclear cells (PBMCs), obtained at baseline. The CDR3 spells CASIRSGGRLDTEAFF. The CDR3 DNA reads TGTGCCAGCATTAGATCGGGGGGCAGGTTGGACACTGAAGCTTTCTTT.